A selection of T cell receptor beta chains follows, all from one sample in a study of blood T cells in healthy people across ages. TCRdb fed the 5' RACE reads into MiXCR, producing one record per CDR3 protein. Of some 760,000 distinct CDR3 sequences in the sample, roughly 25% are singletons; the top ten hold 3% to 4.5%. The same data also contributed to another study, on T cells of mothers and their children.

The sequencing sample was made of blood. The receptors stem from a boy aged 5 to 17 in good health. CDR3s include the opening cysteine and the closing phenylalanine or tryptophan. Fields, in order: V gene, D gene, clone size, J gene, CDR3 protein, CDR3 DNA. The D gene is left open where the match is weak. Some rows mark clone size as missing; the rest say once, few, many or name a class of expanded clone.

TRBV20-1	NA	NA	TRBJ1-4	CSARTGHGDEKLFF	TGCAGTGCTAGAACGGGTCACGGGGATGAAAAACTGTTTTTT
TRBV10-3	TRBD2	few	TRBJ2-3	CAISDASGPGDTQYF	TGTGCCATCAGTGACGCTAGCGGCCCGGGGGATACGCAGTATTTT
TRBV27	TRBD1	few	TRBJ2-3	CASSRQGYTDTQYF	TGTGCCAGCAGTAGACAGGGATACACAGATACGCAGTATTTT
TRBV4-3	TRBD2	NA	TRBJ2-7	CASSQDLAGVGNEQYF	TGCGCCAGCAGCCAAGATCTAGCGGGAGTCGGCAACGAGCAGTACTTC
TRBV11-2	TRBD2	NA	TRBJ2-7	CASSFSGRIIYEQYF	TGTGCCAGCAGCTTTAGCGGGAGGATTATCTACGAGCAGTACTTC
TRBV20-1	TRBD2	few	TRBJ2-2	CSAGDGIRGGTNTGELFF	TGCAGTGCTGGAGATGGCATCCGCGGGGGGACCAACACCGGGGAGCTGTTTTTT
TRBV19	NA	few	TRBJ2-7	CARSLVNEQYF	TGTGCCAGGTCCCTTGTGAACGAGCAGTACTTC
TRBV9	NA	NA	TRBJ1-6	CASSLGHSPLHF	TGTGCCAGCAGCCTCGGCCATTCACCCCTCCACTTT
TRBV6-5	NA	NA	TRBJ2-3	CASTPTVSTDTQYF	TGTGCCAGCACCCCAACCGTAAGCACAGATACGCAGTATTTT
TRBV10-3	NA	few	TRBJ1-2	CAISESSGPYGYTF	TGTGCCATCAGTGAGTCGTCAGGGCCCTATGGCTACACCTTC
TRBV5-1	NA	many	TRBJ2-3	CASSLEGGTDTQYF	TGCGCCAGCAGCTTAGAGGGAGGCACAGATACGCAGTATTTT
TRBV4-3	NA	NA	TRBJ2-5	CASSDRVGETQYF	TGCGCCAGCAGCGATAGGGTCGGCGAGACCCAGTACTTC
TRBV3-1	NA	NA	TRBJ1-1	CASSQGRALMNTEAFF	TGTGCCAGCAGCCAAGGGAGGGCCCTCATGAACACTGAAGCTTTCTTT
TRBV14	TRBD2	few	TRBJ2-1	CASAKVRTSGSGSSYNEQFF	TGTGCCAGCGCTAAGGTGAGGACTAGCGGAAGTGGTAGCTCCTACAATGAGCAGTTCTTC
TRBV6-1	NA	many	TRBJ2-4	CASSESTGTRYSNIQYF	TGTGCCAGCAGTGAATCAACAGGAACTCGTTACAGCAACATTCAGTACTTC
TRBV27	TRBD2	NA	TRBJ2-3	CASSPRAGGLDTQYF	TGTGCCAGCAGTCCCCGAGCGGGGGGGCTTGATACGCAGTATTTT
TRBV6-2/TRBV6-3	NA	NA	TRBJ2-4	CASSYGQRDRDIIAKNIQYF	TGTGCCAGCAGTTACGGCCAAAGGGACCGGGACATCATAGCCAAAAACATTCAGTACTTC
TRBV7-9	NA	few	TRBJ2-7	CASSLPGGGEQYF	TGTGCCAGCAGCCTTCCAGGAGGTGGAGAGCAGTACTTC
TRBV27	TRBD1	NA	TRBJ2-7	CASSPRQGVNEQYF	TGTGCCAGCAGTCCGCGACAGGGAGTCAACGAGCAGTACTTC
TRBV6-5	NA	few	TRBJ2-7	CASSYSSAGIYEQYF	TGTGCCAGCAGTTACTCGTCGGCAGGGATCTACGAGCAGTACTTC
TRBV5-6	NA	NA	TRBJ2-7	CASSLVDRNYEQYF	TGTGCCAGCAGCTTGGTCGACAGGAACTACGAGCAGTACTTC
TRBV7-2	NA	NA	TRBJ2-7	CASSPLAQIYEQYF	TGTGCCAGCAGCCCCTTAGCTCAGATCTACGAGCAGTACTTC
TRBV29-1	NA	NA	TRBJ2-3	CSVEDPISTDTQYF	TGCAGCGTTGAAGATCCGATTAGCACAGATACGCAGTATTTT
TRBV10-3	TRBD1	NA	TRBJ2-1	CASNPGTGNNNEQFF	TGTGCCTCTAATCCCGGGACAGGGAACAACAATGAGCAGTTCTTC
TRBV29-1	NA	few	TRBJ1-5	CSALVAGGQHF	TGCAGTGCACTGGTTGCAGGCGGCCAGCATTTT
TRBV4-3	NA	NA	TRBJ2-7	CASSHSSSYEQYF	TGCGCCAGCAGCCACTCGAGCTCCTACGAGCAGTACTTC
TRBV5-5	NA	NA	TRBJ1-4	CASSLKGPPTQKLFF	TGTGCCAGCAGCCTCAAGGGTCCCCCAACTCAAAAACTGTTTTTT
TRBV2	NA	NA	TRBJ2-7	CASRAETGPYEQYF	TGTGCCAGCAGGGCAGAGACAGGACCCTACGAGCAGTACTTC
TRBV7-9	TRBD1	NA	TRBJ2-3	CASPPPDRGRGSTDTQYF	TGTGCCAGCCCTCCCCCGGACAGGGGGCGCGGGAGCACAGATACGCAGTATTTT
TRBV6-1	NA	NA	TRBJ1-4	CASSEVRGGEEKLFF	TGTGCCAGCAGTGAAGTCAGGGGAGGAGAGGAAAAACTGTTTTTT
TRBV28	TRBD1	few	TRBJ2-7	CASSPRGFYEQYF	TGTGCCAGCAGCCCCAGGGGGTTCTACGAGCAGTACTTC
TRBV12-3/TRBV12-4	NA	NA	TRBJ2-3	CAGSRGWGSNTDTQYF	TGTGCCGGCAGCCGAGGGTGGGGCAGTAACACAGATACGCAGTATTTT
TRBV28	TRBD2	few	TRBJ2-1	CASRPSGSYNEQFF	TGTGCCAGCAGGCCTAGCGGTTCCTACAATGAGCAGTTCTTC
TRBV20-1	NA	once	TRBJ2-7	CSARDTRNYEQYF	TGCAGTGCTAGAGATACGAGAAACTACGAGCAGTACTTC
TRBV12-3/TRBV12-4	TRBD1	NA	TRBJ2-5	CASSRTGPWETQYF	TGTGCCAGCAGTAGGACAGGGCCATGGGAGACCCAGTACTTC
TRBV7-2	TRBD1	NA	TRBJ1-2	CASSFRDRVTYTF	TGTGCCAGCAGCTTTCGGGACAGGGTAACCTACACCTTC
TRBV6-1	TRBD2	few	TRBJ2-1	CASSPTLAGGVYEQFF	TGTGCCAGCAGTCCTACACTAGCGGGGGGGGTGTATGAGCAGTTCTTC
TRBV18	TRBD2	NA	TRBJ2-1	CASSPNSGGAMQQFF	TGTGCCAGCTCCCCAAATAGCGGGGGGGCTATGCAGCAGTTCTTC
TRBV11-2	NA	NA	TRBJ1-2	CASSFSTDSPGAGYTF	TGTGCCAGCAGCTTCTCTACAGATTCCCCCGGCGCCGGCTACACCTTC
TRBV20-1	TRBD2	NA	TRBJ2-7	CSAFPSGSSYEQYF	TGCAGTGCCTTCCCTAGCGGGAGTAGTTACGAGCAGTACTTC
TRBV15	TRBD2	few	TRBJ2-7	CATSRDRITSGLYEQYF	TGTGCCACCAGCAGAGATCGGATTACTAGCGGCCTATACGAGCAGTACTTC
TRBV7-8	NA	NA	TRBJ2-3	CASSLVFRPGTPDTQYF	TGTGCCAGCAGCTTAGTCTTCCGGCCAGGGACCCCAGATACGCAGTATTTT
TRBV29-1	TRBD2	NA	TRBJ2-3	CSVERREVVTQYF	TGCAGCGTTGAACGGCGGGAGGTCGTTACGCAGTATTTT
TRBV9	NA	NA	TRBJ1-3	CASTDLRNTIYF	TGTGCCAGCACCGATCTCAGGAACACCATATATTTT
TRBV29-1	NA	few	TRBJ1-1	CSARQVLNTEAFF	TGCAGCGCTAGACAGGTCCTGAACACTGAAGCTTTCTTT
TRBV29-1	NA	few	TRBJ2-5	CSALGVPSRAETQYF	TGCAGCGCGCTAGGGGTACCCAGTCGCGCAGAGACCCAGTACTTC
TRBV30	NA	NA	TRBJ1-2	CAWNVKDTYYGYTF	TGTGCCTGGAACGTAAAGGACACTTACTATGGCTACACCTTC
TRBV28	NA	NA	TRBJ2-2	CASSFPSTGELFF	TGTGCCAGCAGTTTCCCCTCGACCGGGGAGCTGTTTTTT
TRBV4-1	TRBD2	few	TRBJ2-5	CASSPHLAGTYQETQYF	TGCGCCAGCAGCCCCCACCTAGCGGGAACCTACCAAGAGACCCAGTACTTC
TRBV6-5	NA	few	TRBJ1-1	CASSYSIGGGRTNTKAFF	TGTGCCAGCAGTTACTCGATAGGGGGAGGGCGGACGAACACTAAAGCTTTCTTT
TRBV5-6	TRBD2	NA	TRBJ2-5	CASSFGLAGEYLQETQYF	TGTGCCAGCAGCTTCGGACTAGCGGGGGAATACCTACAAGAGACCCAGTACTTC
TRBV29-1	NA	few	TRBJ1-1	CSVEALSVHTEAFF	TGCAGCGTTGAAGCTCTTTCAGTACACACTGAAGCTTTCTTT
TRBV7-8	NA	NA	TRBJ2-3	CASSSGAGWEALTDTQYF	TGTGCCAGCAGCTCAGGCGCCGGGTGGGAGGCACTCACAGATACGCAGTATTTT
TRBV28	NA	NA	TRBJ2-1	CASSPLDSTGNEQFF	TGTGCCAGCAGTCCCCTTGACTCCACAGGGAATGAGCAGTTCTTC
TRBV20-1	NA	NA	TRBJ1-5	CSVSRQDQPQHF	TGCAGTGTCTCAAGACAGGATCAGCCCCAGCATTTT
TRBV29-1	TRBD1	few	TRBJ2-4	CSAWTGEYDIQYF	TGCAGCGCATGGACAGGGGAGTATGACATTCAGTACTTC
TRBV12-3/TRBV12-4	TRBD1	few	TRBJ2-1	CASSIGTGWYEQFF	TGTGCCAGCAGTATCGGGACAGGGTGGTATGAGCAGTTCTTC